Reported below is one T cell receptor beta chain. Its specificity is not known. This specimen belongs to a study of blood T cells in healthy people across ages. Findings of the study overall: Older individuals had lower TCR beta diversity per million T cells (the decline was roughly linear).

Using a J-beta primer mix together with a sample-barcoded 5' primer, a second PCR was run for roughly 7 to 11 cycles. TCRdb reprocessed the 5' RACE reads with MiXCR, giving one entry per CDR3 protein. This sample carries about 1.5 million distinct CDR3 sequences, around 42% of them seen once, and the ten largest clones take roughly 7.9%. Those donating, healthy Caucasian individuals from Russia, were aged roughly 6 to 100. Germline V gene data show CDR1 as SGHAT and CDR2 as FQNNGV. CDR3 length equals 19 residues. The V and J ends lost 5 bases and 11 bases respectively, with 36 bases between them. The chain recombines TRBV11-2 with TRBJ2-5; D possibly corresponds to TRBD2 (6 bases). The sequence was collected from a woman between 18 and 29 years old in good health. Sequenced material: blood. CDR3 loop: CASSLWSPGTSGRRNEQYF. The CDR3 coding sequence is TGTGCCAGCAGCCTGTGGTCCCCTGGGACCAGCGGGCGTCGCAATGAGCAGTACTTC. The variable domain in full, with the rest retrieved from reference TRBV11-2 and TRBJ2-5, is EAGVAQSPRYKIIEKRQSVAFWCNPISGHATLYWYQQILGQGPKLLIQFQNNGVVDDSQLPKDRFSAERLKGVDSTLKIQPAKLEDSAVYLCASSLWSPGTSGRRNEQYFGPGTRLLVL.